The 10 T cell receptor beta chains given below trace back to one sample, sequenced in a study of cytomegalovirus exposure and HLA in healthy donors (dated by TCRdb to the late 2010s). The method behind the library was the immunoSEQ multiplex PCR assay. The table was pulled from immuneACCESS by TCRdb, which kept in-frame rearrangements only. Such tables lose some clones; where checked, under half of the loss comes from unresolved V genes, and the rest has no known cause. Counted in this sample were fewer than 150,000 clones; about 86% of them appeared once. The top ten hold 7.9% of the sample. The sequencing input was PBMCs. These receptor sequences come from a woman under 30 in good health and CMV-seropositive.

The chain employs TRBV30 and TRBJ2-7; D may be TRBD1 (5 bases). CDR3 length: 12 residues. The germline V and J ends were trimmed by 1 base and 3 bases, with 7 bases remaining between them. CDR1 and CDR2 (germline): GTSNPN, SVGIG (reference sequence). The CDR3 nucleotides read TGTGCCTGGAGTGCCGACAGCTACGAGCAGTACTTC. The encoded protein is CAWSADSYEQYF.

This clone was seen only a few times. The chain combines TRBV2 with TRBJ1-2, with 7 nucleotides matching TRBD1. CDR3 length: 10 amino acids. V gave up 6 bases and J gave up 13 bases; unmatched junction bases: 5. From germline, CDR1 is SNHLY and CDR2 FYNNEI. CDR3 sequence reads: CASRGTARTF. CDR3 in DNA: TGTGCCAGCAGGGGGACAGCTCGCACCTTC.

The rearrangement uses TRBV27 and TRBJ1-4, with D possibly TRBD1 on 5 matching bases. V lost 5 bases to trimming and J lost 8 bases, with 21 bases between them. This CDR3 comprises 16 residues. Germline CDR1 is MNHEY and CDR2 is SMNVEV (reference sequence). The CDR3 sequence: CASSPGSGSPREKLFF. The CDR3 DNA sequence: TGTGCCAGCAGTCCGGGTTCAGGGTCTCCGAGGGAAAAACTGTTTTTT.

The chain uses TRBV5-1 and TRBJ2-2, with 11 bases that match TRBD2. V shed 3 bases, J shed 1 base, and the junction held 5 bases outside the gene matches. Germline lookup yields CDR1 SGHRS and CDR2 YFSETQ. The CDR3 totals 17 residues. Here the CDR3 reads CASSWTGLAGNTGELFF. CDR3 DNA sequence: TGCGCCAGCAGCTGGACAGGACTAGCGGGGAACACCGGGGAGCTGTTTTTT.

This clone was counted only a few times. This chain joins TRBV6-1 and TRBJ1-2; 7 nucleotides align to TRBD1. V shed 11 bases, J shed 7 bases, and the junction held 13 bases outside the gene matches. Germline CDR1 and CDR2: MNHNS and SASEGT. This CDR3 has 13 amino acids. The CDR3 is CAPPRGQSSGYTF. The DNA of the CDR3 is TGTGCCCCCCCTCGGGGACAGTCTTCTGGCTACACCTTC.

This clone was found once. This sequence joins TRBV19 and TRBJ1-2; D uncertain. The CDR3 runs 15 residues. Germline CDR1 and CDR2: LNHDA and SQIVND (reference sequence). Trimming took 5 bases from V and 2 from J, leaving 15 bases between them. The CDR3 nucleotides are TGTGCCAGTAGTCCTTTTAACCGGAGAAACTATGGCTACACCTTC. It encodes CASSPFNRRNYGYTF. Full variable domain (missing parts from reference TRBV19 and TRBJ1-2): DGGITQSPKYLFRKEGQNVTLSCEQNLNHDAMYWYRQDPGQGLRLIYYSQIVNDFQKGDIAEGYSVSREKKESFPLTVTSAQKNPTAFYLCASSPFNRRNYGYTFGSGTRLTVV.

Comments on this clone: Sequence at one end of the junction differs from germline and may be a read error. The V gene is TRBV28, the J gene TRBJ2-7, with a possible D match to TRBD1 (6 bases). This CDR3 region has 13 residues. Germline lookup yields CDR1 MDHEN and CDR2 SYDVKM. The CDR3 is CASSLVIGQGRSF. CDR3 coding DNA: TGTGCCAGCAGTTTGGTAATAGGGCAGGGGCGATCTTTC.

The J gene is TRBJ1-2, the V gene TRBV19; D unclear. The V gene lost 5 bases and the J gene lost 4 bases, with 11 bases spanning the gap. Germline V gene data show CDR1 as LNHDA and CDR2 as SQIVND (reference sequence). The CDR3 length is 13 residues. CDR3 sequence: CASSELGSYGYTF. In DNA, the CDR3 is TGTGCCAGTAGTGAGCTGGGCAGCTATGGCTACACCTTC. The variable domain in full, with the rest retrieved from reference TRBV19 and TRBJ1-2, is DGGITQSPKYLFRKEGQNVTLSCEQNLNHDAMYWYRQDPGQGLRLIYYSQIVNDFQKGDIAEGYSVSREKKESFPLTVTSAQKNPTAFYLCASSELGSYGYTFGSGTRLTVV.

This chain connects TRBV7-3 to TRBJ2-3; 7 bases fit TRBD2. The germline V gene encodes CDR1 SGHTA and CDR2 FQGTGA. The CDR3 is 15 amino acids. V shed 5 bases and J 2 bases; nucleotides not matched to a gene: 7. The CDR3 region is CASSPGGVNTDTQYF. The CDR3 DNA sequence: TGTGCCAGCAGCCCTGGGGGGGTTAACACAGATACGCAGTATTTT. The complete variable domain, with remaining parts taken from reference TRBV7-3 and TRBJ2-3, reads GAGVSQTPSNKVTEKGKYVELRCDPISGHTALYWYRQSLGQGPEFLIYFQGTGAADDSGLPNDRFFAVRPEGSVSTLKIQRTERGDSAVYLCASSPGGVNTDTQYFGPGTRLTVL.

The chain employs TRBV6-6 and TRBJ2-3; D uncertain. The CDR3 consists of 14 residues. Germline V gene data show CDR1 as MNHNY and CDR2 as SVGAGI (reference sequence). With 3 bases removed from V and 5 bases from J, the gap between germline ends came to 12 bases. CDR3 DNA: TGTGCCAGCAGTTATCGGGTGCAGAAAGATACGCAGTATTTT. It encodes CASSYRVQKDTQYF.